These 9 T cell receptor beta chains originate from one sample sequenced in a study of control samples from healthy donors and cancer patients. Libraries were prepared by immunoSEQ multiplex PCR; TCRdb keeps only in-frame clonotypes and omits some of them. The table includes about 52,000 clones, 95% detected once. Sequenced: blood. The origin of the receptors is a man aged 25-40 years in good health.

This rearrangement joins TRBV19 to TRBJ1-5, with TRBD1 matching 7 bases. The CDR3 is 16 residues long. The V gene's germline CDR1 is LNHDA and CDR2 SQIVND (reference sequence). The V segment lost 5 bases and the J segment 4 bases; nucleotides outside the gene matches: 11. CDR3 sequence: CASSALTGVGNQPQHF. CDR3 in DNA: TGTGCCAGTAGTGCCCTTACAGGGGTAGGAAATCAGCCCCAGCATTTT.

The chain couples TRBV19 to TRBJ1-2; D unresolved. The CDR3 covers 16 residues. Trimming removed 4 bases at V and 0 bases at J, with 15 bases between. Germline V gene sequence: CDR1 LNHDA, CDR2 SQIVND (reference sequence). CDR3 sequence (DNA): TGTGCCAGTAGTAAGGTCGCGGACGCTACTAACTATGGCTACACCTTC. Translating gives CASSKVADATNYGYTF.

The rearrangement uses TRBV30 and TRBJ1-5, with D maybe TRBD1 (5 bases). V gave up 3 bases and J gave up 7 bases, with 13 bases separating them. CDR1 and CDR2 from the germline V gene are GTSNPN and SVGIG (reference sequence). This CDR3 is built from 13 residues. The CDR3 spells CAWRTGGRQPQHF. The CDR3 coding sequence is TGTGCCTGGAGGACGGGGGGAAGACAGCCCCAGCATTTT.

The chain links TRBV18 to TRBJ2-7; 9 bases are shared with TRBD2. The CDR3 consists of 15 residues. V lost 6 bases, J lost 3 bases, and 9 bases stayed unmatched. Germline V CDR1 and CDR2: KGHSH, LQKENI. CDR3 in DNA: TGTGCCAGCTCCCCCCTGGTTAGCGGGAGCTACGAGCAGTACTTC. The encoded protein is CASSPLVSGSYEQYF.

This clone appeared once. This rearrangement joins TRBV6-2 or TRBV6-3 to TRBJ2-7; D is tentatively TRBD1 or TRBD2 (6 bases each). Germline V lookup: CDR1 MNHEY, CDR2 SVGEGT. With 6 bases removed from V and 3 bases from J, the gap between germline ends came to 27 bases. The CDR3 has 18 amino acids. The CDR3 sequence: CASSLRAWGAGTRYEQYF. The CDR3 DNA reads TGTGCCAGCAGCCTAAGGGCATGGGGGGCAGGAACCCGCTACGAGCAGTACTTC.

V usage is TRBV10-1 and J usage is TRBJ2-7; the D gene is possibly TRBD2 (6 bases). The CDR3 runs to 12 residues. Germline values: CDR1 WNHNN, CDR2 SYGVQD (reference sequence). Trimming took off 6 bases at V and 7 bases at J, with 13 bases between the two ends. CDR3 loop: CASRGRAGEQYF. In nucleotides, the CDR3 is TGCGCCAGCAGGGGGCGAGCGGGTGAGCAGTACTTC.

This chain links TRBV27 with TRBJ1-2; D gene uncertain. V lost 3 bases and J 0 bases, leaving 8 bases between the germline ends. This CDR3 has 14 amino acids. The germline gives CDR1 MNHEY, CDR2 SMNVEV (reference sequence). This CDR3 reads CASSFYEANYGYTF. In DNA, the CDR3 is TGTGCCAGCAGTTTTTACGAAGCTAACTATGGCTACACCTTC.

The V and J genes are TRBV6-6 and TRBJ1-4; a possible D gene is TRBD1 (6 bases). Trimming stripped 5 bases from V and 13 bases from J, with 29 bases between. The CDR3 loop spans 17 amino acids. Germline lookup yields CDR1 MNHNY and CDR2 SVGAGI (reference sequence). This chain's CDR3 is CASSHRTAQGPASRLFF. CDR3 DNA: TGTGCCAGCAGTCACCGCACGGCCCAGGGGCCCGCTAGTAGACTGTTTTTT.

This chain connects TRBV3-1 (or the pseudogene TRBV3-2) to TRBJ2-5; no clear D. Looked up from germline, CDR1 is LGHDT and CDR2 is YNNKEL (reference sequence). The CDR3 runs to 10 residues. Trimming cost V 6 bases and J 5 bases, with 4 bases left between them. The CDR3 coding sequence is TGTGCCAGCAGGGGGGAGACCCAGTACTTC. Its protein is CASRGETQYF.